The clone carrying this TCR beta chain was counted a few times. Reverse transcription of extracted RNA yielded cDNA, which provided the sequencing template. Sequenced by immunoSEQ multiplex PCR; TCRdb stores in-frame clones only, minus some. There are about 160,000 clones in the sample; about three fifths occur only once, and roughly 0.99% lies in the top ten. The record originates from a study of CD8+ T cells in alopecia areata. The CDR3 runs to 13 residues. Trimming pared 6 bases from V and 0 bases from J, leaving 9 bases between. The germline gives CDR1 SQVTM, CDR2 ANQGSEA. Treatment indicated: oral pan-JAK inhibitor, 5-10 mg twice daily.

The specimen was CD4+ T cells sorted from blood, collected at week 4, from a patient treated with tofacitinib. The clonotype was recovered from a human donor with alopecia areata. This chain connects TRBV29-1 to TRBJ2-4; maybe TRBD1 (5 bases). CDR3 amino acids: CSVVDRAKNIQYF. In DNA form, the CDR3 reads TGCAGCGTCGTAGACAGAGCCAAAAACATTCAGTACTTC.